Presented here are 11 T cell receptor beta chains from one specimen sequenced in a study of blood T cell repertoires in COVID-19. TCRdb keeps only in-frame clones here, not all; method: immunoSEQ multiplex PCR. The data show 220,000 or so clones, with 86% seen just once and roughly a tenth held by the top ten. The sample taken for sequencing was peripheral blood. The receptors come from a woman aged 45-60 years with COVID-19, enrolled during active disease.

In this sample, this clone turned up a few times. V gene TRBV20-1 combines with J gene TRBJ2-1; no definite D call. Trimming left V 4 bases short and J 7 bases short, with 8 bases between. The CDR3 spans 11 residues. Germline V gene sequence: CDR1 DFQATT, CDR2 SNEGSKA (reference sequence). CDR3 DNA sequence: TGCAGTGCTACTCTCCGGAATGAGCAGTTCTTC. This codes for CSATLRNEQFF.

The gene calls are TRBV7-2 and TRBJ2-7; D gene ambiguous. The germline V and J ends were trimmed by 3 bases and 1 base, with 16 bases remaining between them. Germline V CDR1 and CDR2: SGHTA, FQGNSA. This CDR3 is 16 amino acids long. CDR3 residues: CASSLVQLTESYEQYF. CDR3 in DNA: TGTGCCAGCAGCTTGGTACAGCTGACGGAATCCTACGAGCAGTACTTC.

The gene calls are TRBV5-1 and TRBJ2-1; perhaps TRBD1 as D (5 bases). The germline gives CDR1 SGHRS, CDR2 YFSETQ. The CDR3 length is 15 residues. V was trimmed by 2 bases and J by 1 base, leaving 10 bases between them. For the CDR3, the DNA is TGCGCCAGCAGCTTAACAGGAATTTCCTACAATGAGCAGTTCTTC. This translates into CASSLTGISYNEQFF. The variable domain in full, completed from reference TRBV5-1 and TRBJ2-1, reads KAGVTQTPRYLIKTRGQQVTLSCSPISGHRSVSWYQQTPGQGLQFLFEYFSETQRNKGNFPGRFSGRQFSNSRSEMNVSTLELGDSALYLCASSLTGISYNEQFFGPGTRLTVL.

The CDR3 sequence is CASSRESGTVNTEAFF. DNA of the CDR3: TGTGCCAGCAGCCGTGAATCCGGGACAGTGAACACTGAAGCTTTCTTT. This chain links TRBV7-2 with TRBJ1-1; 7 bases map to TRBD1. This CDR3 spans 16 amino acids. With V trimmed by 5 bases and J by 0 bases, 9 bases remained unmatched. Germline-derived CDR1 and CDR2 are SGHTA and FQGNSA.

This clone was counted only a few times. The chain couples TRBV28 to TRBJ1-1; 7 nucleotides line up with TRBD1. Looked up from germline, CDR1 is MDHEN and CDR2 is SYDVKM. J was trimmed by 0 bases and V by 6 bases; bases with no gene match: 4. The CDR3 length is 14 residues. CDR3 sequence (DNA): TGTGCCAGCAGCCAACAGGGGATGAACACTGAAGCTTTCTTT. Translated, it gives CASSQQGMNTEAFF.

The rearrangement links TRBV7-8 to TRBJ1-4, with a possible D match to TRBD1 (5 bases). The CDR3 length is 16 residues. The V gene's germline CDR1 is SGHVS and CDR2 FQNEAQ. V was pared by 1 base and J by 7 bases, with 16 bases between. CDR3 sequence (DNA): TGTGCCAGCAGCTTAGGATGGACGGGGGTTGGTGAAAAACTGTTTTTT. Protein: CASSLGWTGVGEKLFF.

The chain employs TRBV27 and TRBJ1-4; maybe TRBD1 (5 bases). Trimming took 6 bases from V and 10 from J, leaving 18 bases between them. Germline CDR1 is MNHEY and CDR2 is SMNVEV (reference sequence). The CDR3 is made up of 14 amino acids. This chain's CDR3 is CASSPRDLGGKLFF. The CDR3 DNA reads TGTGCCAGCAGCCCCAGGGACTTAGGAGGAAAACTGTTTTTT.

The chain uses TRBV24-1 and TRBJ1-5, with D possibly TRBD1 on 5 matching bases. Between the trimmed V and J ends, which lost 2 bases and 6 bases, there was a span of 10 bases. The CDR3 has 14 amino acids. CDR1 is KGHDR and CDR2 is SFDVKD in the germline V gene. CDR3 nucleotides: TGTGCCACCAGTGATTCGCAGGGTTTTCAGCCCCAGCATTTT. This gives the protein CATSDSQGFQPQHF.

The gene calls are TRBV5-6 and TRBJ2-1; 8 bases fit TRBD1. This CDR3 comprises 13 residues. Per the germline V gene, CDR1 is SGHDT and CDR2 is YYEEEE. Trimming cost V 3 bases and J 8 bases; bases outside gene matches: 4. CDR3 bases: TGTGCCAGCAGCTCTCAGGGGGCCGATGAGCAGTTCTTC. This codes for CASSSQGADEQFF.

The rearrangement links TRBV4-2 to TRBJ2-1; D possibly corresponds to TRBD2 (6 bases). Trimming took 5 bases from V and 5 from J, leaving 16 bases between them. The CDR3 is made up of 15 amino acids. Germline V gene lookup returns CDR1 LGHNA and CDR2 YNFKEQ. The CDR3 reads CASSSPGDINNEQFF. The CDR3 bases are TGTGCCAGCAGCTCTCCGGGAGATATCAACAATGAGCAGTTCTTC.

The genes are TRBV14 and TRBJ2-7, with 7 bases aligning to TRBD2. The ends lost 8 bases at V and 2 bases at J; junction bases unmatched: 9. CDR1 is SGHDN and CDR2 is FVKESK in the germline V gene. CDR3 length: 14 amino acids. CDR3 sequence: CASPRGDAAYEQYV. The CDR3, as DNA: TGTGCCAGCCCCCGGGGGGACGCAGCCTACGAGCAGTACGTC.